The 25 T cell receptor beta chains reported below all come from one sample, sequenced in a study of regulatory T cells in long-lasting Graves disease. Time point indicated: newly diagnosed GD, antithyroid drugs for less than 3 months. PBMC-extracted RNA yielded the TCR library. Arm-PCR with iRepertoire HTBI primers amplified the CDR3 regions for these TCR beta libraries. TCRdb re-analysed the multiplex PCR reads in MiXCR, keeping a single row per CDR3 protein. Among some 240,000 distinct CDR3 sequences listed, roughly 19% were seen once. This same sample was also part of a study on T cells in Graves' hyperthyroidism and ophthalmopathy.

Material: peripheral blood mononuclear cells (PBMCs), obtained at new diagnosis, from a patient treated with antithyroid drugs. The source is a woman under 40 with Graves disease.

This clonotype has ten or more counts. This rearrangement joins TRBV5-1 to TRBJ1-2; no firm D call. This CDR3 has 13 amino acids. The germline CDR1 and CDR2 sequences are SGHRS and YFSETQ. V was cut by 0 bases and J by 2 bases, with 5 bases left in between. Here the CDR3 reads CASSLDVNYGYTF. Here the CDR3 DNA reads TGCGCCAGCAGCTTGGATGTGAACTATGGCTACACCTTC.

The sample holds many counts of this clonotype. This sequence joins TRBV13 and TRBJ2-7, with TRBD1 matching 10 bases. This CDR3 is built from 16 residues. Trimming took 0 bases from V and 1 from J; bases not matched to a gene: 3. The germline gives CDR1 PRHDT, CDR2 FYEKMQ (reference sequence). CDR3 DNA: TGTGCCAGCAGCTTAGGCCGACAGGGGGCTTCCTACGAGCAGTACTTC. It is translated as CASSLGRQGASYEQYF.

This clonotype was found many times. The CDR3 nucleotides are TGTGCCAGCAGTTTAATGTCGGTCTATGGCTACACCTTC. Its translation is CASSLMSVYGYTF. The chain employs TRBV12-3 or TRBV12-4 and TRBJ1-2; D uncertain. Trimming left V 2 bases short and J 4 bases short, with 8 bases between. CDR3 size: 13 residues.

Points on this clonotype: This likely comes from a read error, as the CDR3 has no conserved phenylalanine or tryptophan at its end. Because the CDR3's place on the DNA is in doubt, the DNA is left out and the CDR3 is given as listed by TCRdb. The genes are TRBV30 and TRBJ2-5. From its first to its last residue, the CDR3 has 12 amino acids. Per germline, CDR1 GTSNPN and CDR2 SVGIG (reference sequence). CDR3 residues: CAWSVLRETQSL.

In this sample, this clonotype turned up a few times. The gene calls are TRBV9 and TRBJ2-2, with TRBD2 matching over 11 bases. J gave up 4 bases and V 1 base, and 9 bases lay outside the gene matches. CDR1 is SGDLS, CDR2 YYNGEE, per germline. The CDR3 consists of 18 residues. CDR3 loop: CASSVLAGGLSSTGELFF. The CDR3 region has the DNA TGTGCCAGCAGCGTACTAGCGGGGGGTTTGAGCTCCACCGGGGAGCTGTTTTTT. Based on the CDR3 plus reference TRBV9 and TRBJ2-2, the full variable domain is DSGVTQTPKHLITATGQRVTLRCSPRSGDLSVYWYQQSLDQGLQFLIQYYNGEERAKGNILERFSAQQFPDLHSELNLSSLELGDSALYFCASSVLAGGLSSTGELFFGEGSRLTVL.

This clonotype was recorded at least ten times. The V and J genes are TRBV27 and TRBJ2-7, with 9 bases identical to TRBD1. The CDR3 extends over 14 amino acids. The germline CDR1 and CDR2 sequences are MNHEY and SMNVEV (reference sequence). V lost 0 bases and J lost 7; bases outside the gene matches: 4. CDR3 protein: CASSLSRTGVEQYF. CDR3 coding DNA: TGTGCCAGCAGTTTATCGAGGACAGGGGTGGAGCAGTACTTC.

This clonotype was seen at least ten times. This chain uses TRBV5-1 with TRBJ2-2, with a weak D call TRBD1 (6 bases). The V end lost 3 bases, the J end lost 4 bases, and 13 bases lay between the germline ends. This CDR3 comprises 15 residues. From germline, CDR1 is SGHRS and CDR2 YFSETQ. The CDR3 loop is CASSSSTGFTGELFF. The CDR3 nucleotides are TGCGCCAGCAGCTCTTCTACAGGGTTCACCGGGGAGCTGTTTTTT.

The sample holds a few counts of this clonotype. This sequence joins TRBV20-1 and TRBJ2-7; TRBD1 is a possible D gene (6 bases). Trimming left V 2 bases short and J 3 bases short, with 14 bases between. The length of the CDR3 is 14 residues. The germline gives CDR1 DFQATT, CDR2 SNEGSKA (reference sequence). The CDR3 loop is CSARPARGGYEQYF. The DNA of the CDR3 is TGCAGTGCTAGACCGGCCCGAGGGGGCTACGAGCAGTACTTC.

This clonotype turned up a few times. The V call is TRBV11-3, the J call TRBJ2-1; 11 nucleotides agree with TRBD2. The CDR3 is 18 amino acids. Germline V gene sequence: CDR1 SGHNT, CDR2 YENEEA. Unmatched junction bases numbered 8, after V lost 0 bases and J lost 4 bases. DNA for the CDR3: TGTGCCAGCAGCTTAGATAGAGGGCTAGCGGGAGGTTACAATGAGCAGTTCTTC. Protein: CASSLDRGLAGGYNEQFF. Looking up the rest from reference TRBV11-3 and TRBJ2-1 gives the full variable domain: EAGVVQSPRYKIIEKKQPVAFWCNPISGHNTLYWYLQNLGQGPELLIRYENEEAVDDSQLPKDRFSAERLKGVDSTLKIQPAELGDSAVYLCASSLDRGLAGGYNEQFFGPGTRLTVL.

CDR3 in amino acids: CASSRSGNEKLFF. The CDR3 DNA reads as TGTGCCAGCTCACGGTCGGGTAATGAAAAACTGTTTTTT. V is TRBV7-2 and J is TRBJ1-4; D not certain. Trimming took 8 bases from V and 4 from J, leaving 11 bases between them. CDR3 length equals 13 residues. From germline, CDR1 is SGHTA and CDR2 FQGNSA.

Ten or more counts support this clonotype. The chain links TRBV30 to TRBJ2-5, with 7 bases identical to TRBD2. V lost 3 bases, J lost 3 bases, and 13 bases stayed unmatched. Germline-derived CDR1 and CDR2 are GTSNPN and SVGIG (reference sequence). The CDR3 runs 16 residues. The CDR3 DNA reads TGTGCCTGGAGGAGGGCCCGACTAGCAGCCAAAGAGACCCAGTACTTC. It specifies CAWRRARLAAKETQYF.

The chain employs TRBV7-6 and TRBJ1-1; 7 bases line up with TRBD1. Germline values: CDR1 SGHVS, CDR2 FNYEAQ. The CDR3 has 14 amino acids. V shed 5 bases and J 4 bases; nucleotides not matched to a gene: 7. CDR3 in DNA: TGTGCCAGCAGCCCGGGTCCAGGGGGCACTGAAGCTTTCTTT. Amino acids: CASSPGPGGTEAFF.

In this sample, this clonotype turned up many times. V is TRBV13 and J is TRBJ2-7; no firm D call. In germline, CDR1 is PRHDT, CDR2 FYEKMQ (reference sequence). V shed 1 base and J shed 0 bases, with 7 bases lying between them. The CDR3 contains 14 residues. Here the CDR3 reads CASSLVGSSYEQYF. The CDR3 region has the DNA TGTGCCAGCAGCTTAGTCGGCAGCTCCTACGAGCAGTACTTC.

The V call is TRBV10-3, the J call TRBJ2-2; TRBD1 matches at 11 bases. Trimming cost V 6 bases and J 7 bases; bases outside gene matches: 4. CDR3 size: 14 residues. CDR1 is ENHRY, CDR2 SYGVKD, per germline. The CDR3 reads CAIRGTGGSGELFF. CDR3 bases: TGTGCCATCAGAGGGACAGGGGGAAGCGGGGAGCTGTTTTTT.

In its sample, this clonotype was seen many times. V is TRBV7-2 and J is TRBJ2-6; 10 nucleotides agree with TRBD1. The CDR3 consists of 18 residues. With V trimmed by 5 bases and J by 1 base, 8 bases remained unmatched. From germline, CDR1 is SGHTA and CDR2 FQGNSA. The CDR3 region has the DNA TGTGCCAGCAGCAGGGGACAGGGGACCCGTTCTGGGGCCAACGTCCTGACTTTC. Translation gives CASSRGQGTRSGANVLTF.

The sample holds many counts of this clonotype. The V gene is TRBV30, the J gene TRBJ1-5, with D possibly TRBD1 on 5 matching bases. In germline, CDR1 is GTSNPN, CDR2 SVGIG (reference sequence). The CDR3 is 15 amino acids. Trimming took 3 bases from V and 2 from J, leaving 14 bases between them. CDR3 nucleotides: TGTGCCTGGAGCGGGGGGTCCGTTCGCAATCAGCCCCAGCATTTT. Protein sequence: CAWSGGSVRNQPQHF.

A few counts support this clonotype. The rearrangement uses TRBV28 and TRBJ2-1; D might be TRBD1 (5 bases). The CDR3 covers 14 residues. Germline V CDR1 and CDR2: MDHEN, SYDVKM. Trimming took 2 bases from V and 4 from J, leaving 9 bases between them. CDR3 sequence reads: CASSLGAQYNEQFF. The CDR3 DNA reads as TGTGCCAGCAGTTTAGGGGCACAATACAATGAGCAGTTCTTC.

Concerning this clonotype itself: A far larger clone is just one base off, so this is likely a read error. The chain joins TRBV7-9 to TRBJ1-6; the D gene is possibly TRBD1 (5 bases). The CDR3 extends over 16 amino acids. Germline assignment: CDR1 SEHNR and CDR2 FQNEAQ (reference sequence). The CDR3 loop reads CASSSRPWGERSPLQF. CDR3 bases: TGTGCCAGCAGCTCCCGCCCCTGGGGGGAACGTTCACCCCTCCAATTT. The full variable domain, completed using reference TRBV7-9 and TRBJ1-6, is DTGVSQNPRHKITKRGQNVTFRCDPISEHNRLYWYRQTLGQGPEFLTYFQNEAQLEKSRLLSDRFSAERPKGSFSTLEIQRTEQGDSAMYLCASSSRPWGERSPLQFGNGTRLTVT.

This clonotype was observed a few times. V is TRBV12-3 or TRBV12-4 and J is TRBJ1-2; no clear D. CDR3 length: 12 amino acids. Deletions cut 5 bases from V and 8 bases from J, with 12 bases between. CDR3 loop: CASSLDRWGYTF. In nucleotides, the CDR3 is TGTGCCAGCAGTCTTGACCGTTGGGGCTACACCTTC.

The rearrangement joins TRBV5-4 to TRBJ1-5; D is perhaps TRBD1 (6 bases). Looked up from germline, CDR1 is SGHNT and CDR2 is YYREEE (reference sequence). V lost 3 bases, J lost 6 bases, and 19 bases lay in between. This CDR3 region has 16 residues. Here the CDR3 reads CASSSGQRTPCQPQHF. CDR3 coding DNA: TGTGCCAGCAGCTCCGGACAGCGTACCCCATGTCAGCCCCAGCATTTT.

In DNA form, the CDR3 reads TGTGCCAGCAGCTCGTTCTACGAGCAGTACTTC. Translation: CASSSFYEQYF. This chain connects TRBV11-2 to TRBJ2-7; D gene ambiguous. The CDR3 has 11 amino acids. Trimming shortened V by 4 bases and J by 3 bases, and 4 bases separated the two germline ends. Germline values: CDR1 SGHAT, CDR2 FQNNGV.

The V and J genes are TRBV11-2 and TRBJ2-3; unclear D gene. Germline assignment: CDR1 SGHAT and CDR2 FQNNGV. This CDR3 spans 12 amino acids. V lost 2 bases and J lost 11, with 11 bases in between. CDR3 sequence: CASSLSNWGQYF. CDR3 coding DNA: TGTGCCAGCAGCTTATCGAACTGGGGGCAGTATTTT.

The sample holds many counts of this clonotype. CDR3 DNA: TGTGCCAGCAGCACCAATGACAGGGGCCCCAATCCAGGGGCCAACGTCCTGACTTTC. It yields the protein CASSTNDRGPNPGANVLTF. The J gene is TRBJ2-6, the V gene TRBV11-2; 8 bases match TRBD1. This CDR3 has 19 amino acids. V lost 5 bases and J lost 4; bases outside the gene matches: 16. Germline CDR1 SGHAT, CDR2 FQNNGV.

Many counts were recorded for this clonotype. With only one base between it and a far larger clone, this is likely a read error. The rearrangement uses TRBV27 and TRBJ1-2; D gene unclear. Trimming stripped 2 bases from V and 3 bases from J, with 7 bases between. The CDR3 totals 13 residues. Germline lookup yields CDR1 MNHEY and CDR2 SMNVEV (reference sequence). The DNA for the CDR3 is TGTGCCAGCAGTTTAGGGGTTCACTATGGCTACACCTTC. Residues: CASSLGVHYGYTF.

In this sample, this clonotype turned up many times. The chain combines TRBV30 with TRBJ1-1; D is unresolved. The CDR3 covers 15 residues. The germline V and J ends were trimmed by 0 bases and 0 bases, with 11 bases remaining between them. CDR1 GTSNPN and CDR2 SVGIG come from the germline V gene (reference sequence). The CDR3 DNA follows: TGTGCCTGGAGTGTTAGTGGGTCCATGAACACTGAAGCTTTCTTT. This gives the protein CAWSVSGSMNTEAFF.